Below are 16 T cell receptor beta chains sequenced from a single sample in a study of technical replicates of blood from several donors. The assay was immunoSEQ multiplex PCR, and TCRdb's table has in-frame clones only and misses some. The sample consists of roughly 60,000 clones, about 88% of them appearing once. The specimen was PBMCs. The receptors were sampled from a human donor in good health. Some clones in this sample may be carry-over from other donors' samples.

V is TRBV15 and J is TRBJ2-2; 7 nucleotides agree with TRBD1. J was trimmed by 3 bases and V by 4 bases; bases with no gene match: 2. CDR1 and CDR2 (germline): LNHNV, YYDKDF (reference sequence). This CDR3 is built from 14 residues. In nucleotides, the CDR3 is TGTGCCACCAGCACTGGGACAGACACCGGGGAGCTGTTTTTT. Protein product: CATSTGTDTGELFF.

The DNA for the CDR3 is TGTGCCAGTAGTATACAGGGGAGGGGGTACGAGCAGTACTTC. This codes for CASSIQGRGYEQYF. V is TRBV19 and J is TRBJ2-7; the D gene is possibly TRBD2 (7 bases). Trimming removed 2 bases from V and 4 bases from J, with 12 bases in between. Germline CDR1 LNHDA, CDR2 SQIVND (reference sequence). This CDR3 has 14 residues.

The chain has TRBV5-1 and TRBJ2-4; D unresolved. The length of the CDR3 is 15 residues. The germline V and J ends were trimmed by 0 bases and 2 bases, with 9 bases remaining between them. Looked up from germline, CDR1 is SGHRS and CDR2 is YFSETQ. In DNA form, the CDR3 reads TGCGCCAGCAGCTTGGGGCAGGCGACCAAAAACATTCAGTACTTC. Amino acid sequence: CASSLGQATKNIQYF.

The chain combines TRBV27 with TRBJ2-7, with D tentatively TRBD1 (5 bases). This CDR3 has 15 residues. Trimming removed 5 bases at V and 2 bases at J, with 16 bases between. Germline V lookup: CDR1 MNHEY, CDR2 SMNVEV (reference sequence). The CDR3 region is CASSKEAATAYEQYF. CDR3 coding DNA: TGTGCCAGCAGTAAAGAGGCCGCGACAGCCTACGAGCAGTACTTC.

There are a few counts of this clone. The chain is built from TRBV5-1 and TRBJ1-2; D is possibly TRBD1 (5 bases). The CDR3 loop spans 12 amino acids. V was clipped by 2 bases and J by 8 bases, with 10 bases between them. Per germline, CDR1 SGHRS and CDR2 YFSETQ. CDR3 coding DNA: TGCGCCAGCAGCTTCAGGGCTGGGGGCTACACCTTC. Protein sequence: CASSFRAGGYTF.

This chain uses TRBV6-5 with TRBJ1-3; unclear D gene. The CDR3 has 15 amino acids. Trimming stripped 0 bases from V and 4 bases from J, with 10 bases between. The germline gives CDR1 MNHEY, CDR2 SVGAGI. CDR3 DNA: TGTGCCAGCAGTTACTCGAGAGGGTACGGAAACACCATATATTTT. Its protein is CASSYSRGYGNTIYF.

The V call is TRBV7-2, the J call TRBJ2-3, with D hard to call. The CDR3 contains 12 residues. The germline CDR1 and CDR2 sequences are SGHTA and FQGNSA. V lost 5 bases and J lost 8, with 11 bases in between. In nucleotides, the CDR3 is TGTGCCAGCAGCCGACTCCTTGGTACGCAGTATTTT. Amino acid sequence: CASSRLLGTQYF.

For this clone: The sample carries other DNA sequences with the same CDR3. The chain has TRBV6-5 and TRBJ2-1; TRBD2 aligns across 7 bases. Per germline, CDR1 MNHEY and CDR2 SVGAGI. V gave up 4 bases and J gave up 2 bases; unmatched junction bases: 5. CDR3 length equals 15 residues. The CDR3 region has the DNA TGTGCCAGCAGTTCCCGCGGGGGACCCTACAATGAGCAGTTCTTC. It encodes CASSSRGGPYNEQFF.

This clone was seen just once. The chain employs TRBV10-3 and TRBJ2-1, with 7 bases aligning to TRBD2. The CDR3 covers 16 residues. The V and J ends lost 6 bases and 0 bases, in that order; junction bases with no gene match: 8. CDR1 is ENHRY, CDR2 SYGVKD, per germline. CDR3 nucleotides: TGTGCCATCAGGAACCGAATAGCGGGCTCCTACAATGAGCAGTTCTTC. This gives the protein CAIRNRIAGSYNEQFF.

A single count supports this clone. The chain combines TRBV7-9 with TRBJ2-5; D may be TRBD1 (5 bases). The V end was cut by 4 bases, the J end by 0 bases, with 9 bases between. CDR1 SEHNR and CDR2 FQNEAQ come from the germline V gene (reference sequence). CDR3 length equals 14 residues. Here the CDR3 reads CASSSTGYQETQYF. In nucleotides, the CDR3 is TGTGCCAGCAGCTCAACAGGTTACCAAGAGACCCAGTACTTC.

This clone was recorded only once. The chain couples TRBV4-1 to TRBJ1-5; D call uncertain. CDR3 length equals 14 residues. Per germline, CDR1 MGHRA and CDR2 YSYEKL. V was clipped by 0 bases and J by 1 base, with 4 bases between them. CDR3 region: CASSQDVSNQPQHF. The CDR3 region has the DNA TGCGCCAGCAGCCAAGATGTAAGCAATCAGCCCCAGCATTTT.

The chain links TRBV6-6 to TRBJ2-7; 8 bases line up with TRBD2. Trimming cost V 3 bases and J 7 bases; bases outside gene matches: 11. Germline V gene lookup returns CDR1 MNHNY and CDR2 SVGAGI (reference sequence). This CDR3 has 15 amino acids. As DNA, the CDR3 is TGTGCCAGCAGTTATCGACGGGAGGGCCCGTGGGAGCAGTACTTC. This codes for CASSYRREGPWEQYF.

This chain links TRBV19 with TRBJ2-7; maybe TRBD1 (6 bases). The CDR3 contains 14 residues. V was trimmed by 5 bases and J by 7 bases, leaving 18 bases between them. Germline CDR1 is LNHDA and CDR2 is SQIVND (reference sequence). This CDR3 reads CASSPQGPGEEQYF. CDR3 bases: TGTGCCAGTAGTCCACAGGGTCCCGGGGAAGAGCAGTACTTC.

The rearrangement links TRBV11-2 to TRBJ2-3, with 7 bases matching TRBD2. Germline CDR1 SGHAT, CDR2 FQNNGV. V lost 5 bases to trimming and J lost 3 bases; unmatched junction nucleotides: 2. This CDR3 is 13 amino acids long. The CDR3 sequence is CASSLSGTDTQYF. CDR3 DNA: TGTGCCAGCAGCCTTAGCGGGACAGATACGCAGTATTTT.

The chain couples TRBV5-1 to TRBJ1-4; no firm D call. Germline V CDR1 and CDR2: SGHRS, YFSETQ. Between the trimmed V and J ends, which lost 1 base and 7 bases, there was a span of 17 bases. The CDR3 runs 16 residues. The DNA for the CDR3 is TGCGCCAGCAGCTTGCAGGACTTCCCAAACAGTGAAAAACTGTTTTTT. This sequence encodes CASSLQDFPNSEKLFF.

The chain uses TRBV12-5 and TRBJ2-7; D uncertain. The CDR3 covers 12 residues. CDR1 is LGHNT and CDR2 is FRNRAP in the germline V gene. V lost 4 bases and J 7 bases, leaving 11 bases between the germline ends. As DNA, the CDR3 is TGTGCTAGTGGTTCCAACTGGCGGGAGCAGTACTTC. Translation gives CASGSNWREQYF.